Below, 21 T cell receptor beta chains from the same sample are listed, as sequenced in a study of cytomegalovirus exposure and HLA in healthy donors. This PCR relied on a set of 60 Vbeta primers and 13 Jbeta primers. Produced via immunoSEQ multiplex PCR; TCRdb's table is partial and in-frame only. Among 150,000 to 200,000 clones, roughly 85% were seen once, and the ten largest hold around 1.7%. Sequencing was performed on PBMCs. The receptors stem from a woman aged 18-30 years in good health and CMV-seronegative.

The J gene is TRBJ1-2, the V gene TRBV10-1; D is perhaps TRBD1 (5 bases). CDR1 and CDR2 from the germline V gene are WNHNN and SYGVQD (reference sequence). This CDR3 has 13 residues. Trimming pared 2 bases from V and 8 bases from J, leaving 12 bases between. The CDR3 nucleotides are TGCGCCAGCAGTGAGAGCAGGGTATACGGCTACACCTTC. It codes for CASSESRVYGYTF.

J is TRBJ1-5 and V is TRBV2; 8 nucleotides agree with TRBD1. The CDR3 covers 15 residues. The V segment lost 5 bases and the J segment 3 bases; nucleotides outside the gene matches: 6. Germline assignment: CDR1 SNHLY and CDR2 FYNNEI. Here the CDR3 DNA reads TGTGCCAGCAGTTTTAGGGGACAGGACAATCAGCCCCAGCATTTT. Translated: CASSFRGQDNQPQHF.

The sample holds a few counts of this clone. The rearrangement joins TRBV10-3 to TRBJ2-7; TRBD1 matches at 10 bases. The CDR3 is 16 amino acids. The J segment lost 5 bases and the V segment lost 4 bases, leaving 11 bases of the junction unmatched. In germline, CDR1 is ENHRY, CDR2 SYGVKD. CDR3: CAISASVGTGVHEQYF. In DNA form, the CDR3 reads TGTGCCATCAGTGCGTCTGTGGGGACAGGGGTTCACGAGCAGTACTTC.

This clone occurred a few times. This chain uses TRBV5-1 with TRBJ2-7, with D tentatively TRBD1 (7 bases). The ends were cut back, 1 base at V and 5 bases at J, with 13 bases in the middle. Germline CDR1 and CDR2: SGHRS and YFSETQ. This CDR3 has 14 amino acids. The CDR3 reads CASSLYRGGDEQYF. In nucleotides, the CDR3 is TGCGCCAGCAGCTTGTACAGGGGAGGCGACGAGCAGTACTTC.

The CDR3 sequence is CASSQDLWTSNTGELFF. CDR3 bases: TGCGCCAGCAGCCAAGATTTATGGACTTCCAACACCGGGGAGCTGTTTTTT. The chain has TRBV4-3 and TRBJ2-2; TRBD2 might be the D (5 bases). The CDR3 consists of 17 residues. The germline V and J ends were trimmed by 0 bases and 2 bases, with 13 bases remaining between them. Germline CDR1 and CDR2: LGHNA and YSLEER.

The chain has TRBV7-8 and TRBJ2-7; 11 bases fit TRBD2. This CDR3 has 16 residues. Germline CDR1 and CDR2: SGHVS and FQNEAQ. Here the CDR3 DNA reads TGTGTCAGCAGCGTAGGGACTAGCGGTTCTACCTACGAGCAGTACGTC. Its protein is CVSSVGTSGSTYEQYV.

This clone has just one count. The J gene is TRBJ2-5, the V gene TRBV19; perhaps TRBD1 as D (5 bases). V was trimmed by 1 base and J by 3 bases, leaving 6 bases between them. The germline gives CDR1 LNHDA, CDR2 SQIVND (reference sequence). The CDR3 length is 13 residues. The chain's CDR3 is CASSIGQKETQYF. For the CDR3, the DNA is TGTGCCAGTAGTATAGGACAGAAAGAGACCCAGTACTTC.

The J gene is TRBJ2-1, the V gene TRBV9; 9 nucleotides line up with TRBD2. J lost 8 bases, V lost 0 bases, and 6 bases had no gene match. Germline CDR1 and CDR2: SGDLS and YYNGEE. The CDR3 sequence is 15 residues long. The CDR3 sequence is CASSVALAGRDEQFF. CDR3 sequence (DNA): TGTGCCAGCAGCGTAGCGCTAGCGGGAAGAGATGAGCAGTTCTTC.

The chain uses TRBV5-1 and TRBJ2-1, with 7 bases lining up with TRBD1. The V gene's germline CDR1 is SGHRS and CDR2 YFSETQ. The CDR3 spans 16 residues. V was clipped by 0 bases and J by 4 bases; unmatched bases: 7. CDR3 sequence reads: CASSLVSGQIYNEQFF. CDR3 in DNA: TGCGCCAGCAGCTTGGTTTCGGGACAGATTTACAATGAGCAGTTCTTC.

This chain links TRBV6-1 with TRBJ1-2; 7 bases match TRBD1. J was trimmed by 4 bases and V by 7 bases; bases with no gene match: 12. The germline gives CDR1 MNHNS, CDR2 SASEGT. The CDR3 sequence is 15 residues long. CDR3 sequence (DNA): TGTGCCAGCACCGAGCCCGGGACAGTAATCTATGGCTACACCTTC. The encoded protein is CASTEPGTVIYGYTF.

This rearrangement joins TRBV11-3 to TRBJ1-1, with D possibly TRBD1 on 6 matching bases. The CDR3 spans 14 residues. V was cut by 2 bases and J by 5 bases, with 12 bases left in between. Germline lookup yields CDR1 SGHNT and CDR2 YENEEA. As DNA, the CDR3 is TGTGCCAGCAGCTTATCGCAGAGGGGGACTGAAGCTTTCTTT. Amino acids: CASSLSQRGTEAFF.

The CDR3 DNA follows: TGTGCCAGCAGTCCCCAAGCGGGCGACAATGAGCAGTTCTTC. Residues: CASSPQAGDNEQFF. V gene TRBV6-5 combines with J gene TRBJ2-1; tentatively, D is TRBD2 (6 bases). The germline V and J ends were trimmed by 5 bases and 5 bases, with 13 bases remaining between them. The CDR3 runs to 14 residues. Germline loops: CDR1 MNHEY, CDR2 SVGAGI.

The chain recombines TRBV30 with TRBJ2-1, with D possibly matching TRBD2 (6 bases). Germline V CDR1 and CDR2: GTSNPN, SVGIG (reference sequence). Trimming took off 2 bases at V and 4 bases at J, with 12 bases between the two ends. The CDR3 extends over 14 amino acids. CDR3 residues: CAWSLPGEYNEQFF. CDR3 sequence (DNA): TGTGCCTGGAGTTTACCGGGAGAGTACAATGAGCAGTTCTTC.

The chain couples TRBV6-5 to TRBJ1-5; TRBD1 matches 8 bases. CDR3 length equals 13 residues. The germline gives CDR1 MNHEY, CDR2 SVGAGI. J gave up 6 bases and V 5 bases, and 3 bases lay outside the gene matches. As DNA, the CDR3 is TGTGCCAGCAGTAAAGACAGGGGTCAGCCCCAGCATTTT. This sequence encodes CASSKDRGQPQHF.

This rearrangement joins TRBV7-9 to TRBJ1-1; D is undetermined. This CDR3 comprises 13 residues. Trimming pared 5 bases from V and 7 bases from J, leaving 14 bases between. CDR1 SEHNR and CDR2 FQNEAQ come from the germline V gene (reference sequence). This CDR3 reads CASSVDRRDEAFF. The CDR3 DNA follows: TGTGCCAGCAGCGTCGACCGGAGGGATGAAGCTTTCTTT.

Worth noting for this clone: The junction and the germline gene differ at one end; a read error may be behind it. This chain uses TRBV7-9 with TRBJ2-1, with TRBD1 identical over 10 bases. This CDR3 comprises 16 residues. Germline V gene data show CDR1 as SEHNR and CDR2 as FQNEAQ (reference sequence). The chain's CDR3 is CSSSLRTGGPYNEQFF. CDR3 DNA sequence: TGTTCCAGCAGCTTAAGGACAGGGGGGCCCTACAATGAGCAGTTCTTC. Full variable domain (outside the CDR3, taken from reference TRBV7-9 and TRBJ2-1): DTGVSQNPRHKITKRGQNVTFRCDPISEHNRLYWYRQTLGQGPEFLTYFQNEAQLEKSRLLSDRFSAERPKGSFSTLEIQRTEQGDSAMYLCSSSLRTGGPYNEQFFGPGTRLTVL.

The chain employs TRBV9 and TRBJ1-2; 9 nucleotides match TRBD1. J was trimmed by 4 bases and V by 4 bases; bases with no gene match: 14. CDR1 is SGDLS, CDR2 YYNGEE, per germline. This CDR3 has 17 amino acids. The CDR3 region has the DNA TGTGCCAGCAGCTGGAAGGACAGGGGCGCATCTCCCTATGGCTACACCTTC. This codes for CASSWKDRGASPYGYTF.

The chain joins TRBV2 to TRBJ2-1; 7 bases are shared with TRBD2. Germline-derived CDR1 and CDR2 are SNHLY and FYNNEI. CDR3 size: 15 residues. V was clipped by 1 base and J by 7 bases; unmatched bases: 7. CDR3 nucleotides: TGTGCCAGCAGTGAAGTTTCGGGACTACTGAATGAGCAGTTCTTC. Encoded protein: CASSEVSGLLNEQFF.

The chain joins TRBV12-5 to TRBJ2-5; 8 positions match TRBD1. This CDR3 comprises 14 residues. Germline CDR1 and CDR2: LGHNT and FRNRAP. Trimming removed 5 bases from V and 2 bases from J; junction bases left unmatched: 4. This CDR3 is CASGTGQGQETQYF. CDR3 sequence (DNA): TGTGCTAGTGGTACCGGACAGGGACAAGAGACCCAGTACTTC.

The CDR3 sequence: CASSVGGGRNTEAFF. CDR3 coding DNA: TGTGCCAGCAGCGTAGGAGGGGGCCGGAACACTGAAGCTTTCTTT. The chain employs TRBV9 and TRBJ1-1, with TRBD1 matching 7 bases. Losses at the gene ends were 0 bases for V and 1 base for J; bases not matched to a gene: 3. From germline, CDR1 is SGDLS and CDR2 YYNGEE. CDR3 size: 15 residues.

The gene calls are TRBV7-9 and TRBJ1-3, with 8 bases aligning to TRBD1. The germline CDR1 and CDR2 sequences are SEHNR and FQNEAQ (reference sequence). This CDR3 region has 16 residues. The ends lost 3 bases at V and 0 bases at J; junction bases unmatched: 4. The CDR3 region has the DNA TGTGCCAGCAGCTTCGGCCAGGGGGCCTCTGGAAACACCATATATTTT. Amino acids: CASSFGQGASGNTIYF.